The sequence of this TCR beta chain was determined in a study of T cell repertoires in ileal Crohn's disease. Study-wide background: Every patient was operated on for stricturing (approximately 60%) or penetrating (39%) complications.

The study, taken as a whole, reports: Sorted CD8 T cells held more high-frequency clones than CD4.

TCRB immunosequencing input was roughly 500 nanograms of biopsy DNA per sample. The table came from immunoSEQ multiplex PCR; TCRdb's copy has only in-frame clones and leaves some out. The sample yields fewer than 10,000 clones, about 84% seen once. For this clone: Antigen specificity is unknown.

The CDR3 sequence is 14 residues long. Trimming shortened V by 6 bases and J by 1 base, and 12 bases separated the two germline ends. The germline V gene encodes CDR1 KGHSH and CDR2 LQKENI. The gene calls are TRBV18 and TRBJ1-1; weak D call: TRBD1 (5 bases). What was sequenced was ileal tissue. This TCR derives from an adult with Crohn's disease. The CDR3 region has the DNA TGTGCCAGCTCGAATACAGGTGGGAACACTGAAGCTTTCTTT. Translation gives CASSNTGGNTEAFF.